The 17 T cell receptor beta chains below come from one sample, sequenced in a study of control samples from healthy donors and cancer patients. Repertoires were generated with immunoSEQ multiplex PCR, while TCRdb's copy carries only in-frame clones and drops some. The table records about 160,000 clones, roughly 89% of them present only once. The sample was blood. The origin of the receptors is a man aged 30 to 45 in good health.

This clone was found once. J is TRBJ1-6 and V is TRBV2; 10 bases are shared with TRBD1. This CDR3 region has 16 residues. Germline trimming cut 2 bases from V and 5 bases from J; bases unmatched to any gene: 3. Germline V gene data show CDR1 as SNHLY and CDR2 as FYNNEI. CDR3 sequence reads: CASSERGTGDNSPLHF. The CDR3 DNA follows: TGTGCCAGCAGTGAAAGGGGGACAGGGGATAATTCACCCCTCCACTTT.

The genes are TRBV2 and TRBJ1-1; D unresolved. CDR1 is SNHLY and CDR2 is FYNNEI in the germline V gene. The CDR3 totals 10 residues. V lost 9 bases, J lost 11 bases, and 13 bases lay in between. The CDR3 DNA reads as TGTGCCAGGACCGACCAGGAGGCTTTCTTT. This gives the protein CARTDQEAFF.

V usage is TRBV2 and J usage is TRBJ1-1; 8 positions match TRBD1. Germline values: CDR1 SNHLY, CDR2 FYNNEI. This CDR3 comprises 14 residues. V lost 8 bases and J lost 4; bases outside the gene matches: 9. CDR3 nucleotides: TGTGCCAGCGGAGTCGGCACAGGGGGCACTGAAGCTTTCTTT. Its protein is CASGVGTGGTEAFF.

The V call is TRBV20-1, the J call TRBJ2-1; unclear D gene. The CDR3 covers 11 residues. Trimming shortened V by 6 bases and J by 5 bases, and 8 bases separated the two germline ends. CDR1 is DFQATT and CDR2 is SNEGSKA in the germline V gene (reference sequence). The CDR3 here is CSAQYNNEQFF. For the CDR3, the DNA is TGCAGTGCCCAGTACAACAATGAGCAGTTCTTC.

V usage is TRBV9 and J usage is TRBJ2-1; 7 nucleotides line up with TRBD1. The V gene end was trimmed by 4 bases and the J gene end by 5 bases; junction bases not matched to a gene: 9. There are 15 residues in the CDR3. Germline loops: CDR1 SGDLS, CDR2 YYNGEE. CDR3 sequence reads: CASSLSTGVNNEQFF. As DNA, the CDR3 is TGTGCCAGCAGCCTAAGCACAGGGGTCAACAATGAGCAGTTCTTC. The entire variable domain, with the rest obtained from reference TRBV9 and TRBJ2-1, is as follows: DSGVTQTPKHLITATGQRVTLRCSPRSGDLSVYWYQQSLDQGLQFLIQYYNGEERAKGNILERFSAQQFPDLHSELNLSSLELGDSALYFCASSLSTGVNNEQFFGPGTRLTVL.

The V gene is TRBV4-1, the J gene TRBJ1-5; no definite D call. The CDR3 sequence is 17 residues long. Germline V gene data show CDR1 as MGHRA and CDR2 as YSYEKL. Trimming pared 1 base from V and 0 bases from J, leaving 13 bases between. For the CDR3, the DNA is TGCGCCAGCAGCCAAGTCGGTGGAGATCTTAGCAATCAGCCCCAGCATTTT. It specifies CASSQVGGDLSNQPQHF.

The V gene is TRBV7-9, the J gene TRBJ1-1; D might be TRBD1 (5 bases). Trimming took 5 bases from V and 6 from J, leaving 16 bases between them. There are 14 residues in the CDR3. From germline, CDR1 is SEHNR and CDR2 FQNEAQ (reference sequence). CDR3 amino acids: CASSLAGGWAEAFF. The DNA for the CDR3 is TGTGCCAGCAGCCTCGCTGGGGGATGGGCTGAAGCTTTCTTT.

V and J are TRBV25-1 and TRBJ2-3; D may be TRBD2 (6 bases). Germline V gene sequence: CDR1 MGHDK, CDR2 SYGVNS. The CDR3 runs 14 residues. V was cut by 7 bases and J by 8 bases, with 19 bases left in between. As DNA, the CDR3 is TGTGCCAGCACCAGCTGGTCGGGGGACGGTACGCAGTATTTT. It codes for CASTSWSGDGTQYF.

The chain combines TRBV24-1 with TRBJ1-6; the D gene is possibly TRBD1 (5 bases). Germline CDR1 KGHDR, CDR2 SFDVKD. The CDR3 consists of 15 residues. V lost 3 bases and J 3 bases, leaving 8 bases between the germline ends. The CDR3 DNA is TGTGCCACCAGTGATCAGGGCCTCTATAATTCACCCCTCCACTTT. Residues: CATSDQGLYNSPLHF.

V and J are TRBV24-1 and TRBJ2-1; the match to TRBD2 covers 10 bases. Germline loops: CDR1 KGHDR, CDR2 SFDVKD. The CDR3 sequence is 16 residues long. V shed 12 bases, J shed 4 bases, and the junction held 14 bases outside the gene matches. CDR3 sequence reads: CAGFFLAGAFYNEQFF. The DNA of the CDR3 is TGTGCCGGCTTCTTTCTAGCGGGGGCCTTTTACAATGAGCAGTTCTTC.

This rearrangement joins TRBV2 to TRBJ1-2; a weak D match, TRBD1 (6 bases). Between the trimmed V and J ends, which lost 7 bases and 6 bases, there was a span of 12 bases. Germline V gives CDR1 SNHLY, CDR2 FYNNEI. The CDR3 totals 12 residues. The CDR3: CASIQDRDGYTF. The CDR3 DNA reads TGTGCCAGCATTCAGGACAGAGATGGCTACACCTTC. Full variable domain (rest looked up from reference TRBV2 and TRBJ1-2): EPEVTQTPSHQVTQMGQEVILRCVPISNHLYFYWYRQILGQKVEFLVSFYNNEISEKSEIFDDQFSVERPDGSNFTLKIRSTKLEDSAMYFCASIQDRDGYTFGSGTRLTVV.

Here the CDR3 DNA reads TGTGCCAGTACTTCTAAAGGAGGCTCCTATAATTCACCCCTCCACTTT. Protein product: CASTSKGGSYNSPLHF. This chain links TRBV19 with TRBJ1-6, with D unresolved. Trimming shortened V by 7 bases and J by 0 bases, and 13 bases separated the two germline ends. The CDR3 is 16 residues long. Germline CDR1 is LNHDA and CDR2 is SQIVND (reference sequence).

The genes are TRBV3-1 (or the pseudogene TRBV3-2) and TRBJ2-1; 10 nucleotides match TRBD2. The V and J ends lost 4 bases and 3 bases, in that order; junction bases with no gene match: 3. Germline-derived CDR1 and CDR2 are LGHDT and YNNKEL (reference sequence). CDR3 size: 15 residues. CDR3 nucleotides: TGTGCCAGCAGCCCGCGGACTAGCGGCTACAATGAGCAGTTCTTC. Protein sequence: CASSPRTSGYNEQFF.

The chain recombines TRBV6-6 with TRBJ1-3; no reliable D call. V lost 3 bases to trimming and J lost 4 bases, with 4 bases between them. CDR3 length equals 12 residues. The germline V gene has CDR1 MNHNY and CDR2 SVGAGI (reference sequence). This CDR3 is CASSYDGNTIYF. The CDR3 DNA reads TGTGCCAGCAGTTATGACGGAAACACCATATATTTT.

The chain employs TRBV5-1 and TRBJ2-2; D unclear. V lost 3 bases to trimming and J lost 6 bases, with 9 bases between them. There are 13 residues in the CDR3. Germline V gene lookup returns CDR1 SGHRS and CDR2 YFSETQ. CDR3: CASSSGLAGELFF. In DNA form, the CDR3 reads TGCGCCAGCAGCTCCGGCCTCGCCGGGGAGCTGTTTTTT.

This chain connects TRBV11-2 to TRBJ2-1; D gene ambiguous. The CDR3 is 12 amino acids. Between the trimmed V and J ends, which lost 3 bases and 9 bases, there was a span of 9 bases. CDR1 and CDR2 (germline): SGHAT, FQNNGV. The CDR3, as DNA: TGTGCCAGCAGCTTCGGTCCACGTGAGCAGTTCTTC. It specifies CASSFGPREQFF. Drawing the rest from reference TRBV11-2 and TRBJ2-1, the complete variable domain is EAGVAQSPRYKIIEKRQSVAFWCNPISGHATLYWYQQILGQGPKLLIQFQNNGVVDDSQLPKDRFSAERLKGVDSTLKIQPAKLEDSAVYLCASSFGPREQFFGPGTRLTVL.

The chain couples TRBV6-5 to TRBJ2-2; 9 bases are a match to TRBD2. The germline CDR1 and CDR2 sequences are MNHEY and SVGAGI. After removal of 11 bases from V and 9 bases from J, the junction contained 16 bases not matched to a gene. This CDR3 is built from 15 residues. CDR3: CACGELAGPARELFF. The CDR3 coding sequence is TGTGCCTGCGGAGAACTAGCGGGTCCCGCCCGGGAGCTGTTTTTT.